The rows below give T cell receptor beta chains drawn from one sample of a study of cytomegalovirus exposure and HLA in healthy donors. TCRdb's copy holds only in-frame clones and misses some; the assay was immunoSEQ multiplex PCR. Of 150,000 to 200,000 clones listed, 70% to 80% were seen once; the top ten hold approximately 1.4%. The sequenced material came from PBMCs. All receptors derive from a girl between 10 and 17 years old in good health and CMV-seropositive. Both conserved end residues are part of each CDR3. The D gene is left open where the match is weak. Not every row has a clone size; where given, it reads once, few, many or a size class.

CDR3 DNA	CDR3 protein	D gene	V gene	clone size	J gene
TGCGCCAGCAGCCACTCGACAGGGGGTTACGAGCAGTACTTC	CASSHSTGGYEQYF	TRBD1	TRBV4-3	-	TRBJ2-7
TGCGCCAGCAGCCCGGGACTAGCGGGGGCGGGGCATGAGCAGTTCTTC	CASSPGLAGAGHEQFF	TRBD2	TRBV4-3	few	TRBJ2-1
TGTGCCAGCAGCCAGCCTCCGGGGGGGGGCCGAGGAGGAGAGACCCAGTACTTC	CASSQPPGGGRGGETQYF	TRBD2	TRBV4-2	-	TRBJ2-5
TGTGCCAGCAGCTTAACGGGGGGTTCTAATGAAAAACTGTTTTTT	CASSLTGGSNEKLFF	-	TRBV5-4	-	TRBJ1-4
TGTGCCAGCAGTGAAGGGGCAGGGGGCTGGGAGACCCAGTACTTC	CASSEGAGGWETQYF	TRBD1	TRBV6-1	-	TRBJ2-5
TGTGCCAGCTCACCGACGACAGGGGGCGGCTATGGCTACACCTTC	CASSPTTGGGYGYTF	TRBD1	TRBV18	-	TRBJ1-2
TGTGCCATCAGTGACTTAGGGGGGGCGGCCTACGAGCAGTACTTC	CAISDLGGAAYEQYF	-	TRBV10-3	-	TRBJ2-7
TGTGCCAGCAGCTTACGTATGGCCCAGTCCGACTCCTACGAGCAGTACTTC	CASSLRMAQSDSYEQYF	-	TRBV7-2	-	TRBJ2-7
TGTGCCAGCAGCGGACAGGGTGGCAATCAGCCCCAGCATTTT	CASSGQGGNQPQHF	TRBD1	TRBV6-1	-	TRBJ1-5
TGTGCCAGCAGCCGAACGCGGGGGGGAGAGCAGTACTTC	CASSRTRGGEQYF	TRBD2	TRBV11-3	-	TRBJ2-7
TGTGCCAGCAGCTTGGGTAGGGGGTCCTACGAGCAGTACTTC	CASSLGRGSYEQYF	-	TRBV5-5	-	TRBJ2-7
TGTGCCAGCAGCTTATCGTTATTAGCCGGGGAGCTGTTTTTT	CASSLSLLAGELFF	-	TRBV7-9	once	TRBJ2-2
TGTGCCAGCAGCTCCCACCCTCAGGGATCCTACGAGCAGTACTTC	CASSSHPQGSYEQYF	-	TRBV7-6	-	TRBJ2-7
TGTGCCAGCAGCTTAGTGGCAGGGCGTACGACTAATGAAAAACTGTTTTTT	CASSLVAGRTTNEKLFF	-	TRBV7-9	-	TRBJ1-4
TGTGCCAGCAGCCCCCGGACGGGGAATTCTGAAGCTTTCTTT	CASSPRTGNSEAFF	-	TRBV13	-	TRBJ1-1
TGCGCCAGCAGCCAAGTCCAGTTTGTGGAGACCCAGTACTTC	CASSQVQFVETQYF	-	TRBV4-1	-	TRBJ2-5
TGCGCCAGCAGCTTGGCCGGGGAGGGCTACACCTTC	CASSLAGEGYTF	-	TRBV5-1	-	TRBJ1-2
TGTGCCACCCCCCCCATGGATACGCAGTATTTT	CATPPMDTQYF	-	TRBV21-1	-	TRBJ2-3
TGTGCCAGCAGTAGCGACAGTGGCGGTACCTTC	CASSSDSGGTF	-	TRBV2	few	TRBJ1-2
TGCGCCAGCAGCTCGCGGGGGGGGGCAGATACGCAGTATTTT	CASSSRGGADTQYF	TRBD2	TRBV4-3	-	TRBJ2-3
TGTGCCAGCAGCCCGGACAGGGCGGGAACTGAAGCTTTCTTT	CASSPDRAGTEAFF	TRBD1	TRBV7-9	-	TRBJ1-1
TGCGCCAGCAGTAGCGGGCAGTACAATGAGCAGTTCTTC	CASSSGQYNEQFF	-	TRBV10-1	-	TRBJ2-1
TGTGCCAGCAGTTCGAAATCAGGACTGACTGCGGGGGAGCAGTACTTC	CASSSKSGLTAGEQYF	-	TRBV28	-	TRBJ2-7
TGTGCCAGCAGCTTAGGAGGGGGCGGGGTGGGGGAGCAGTACTTC	CASSLGGGGVGEQYF	-	TRBV7-2	-	TRBJ2-7
TGTGCCAGCAACCCGGCGGCTAGCGGGGGGGCCAGAGATACGCAGTATTTT	CASNPAASGGARDTQYF	TRBD2	TRBV13	-	TRBJ2-3
TGCGCCAGCAGCCCCGGCGGGGAGGGCAGCAATCAGCCCCAGCATTTT	CASSPGGEGSNQPQHF	-	TRBV4-1	-	TRBJ1-5
TGTGCCAGCAGCCAAGTGTCTTACGAGCAGTACTTC	CASSQVSYEQYF	-	TRBV14	-	TRBJ2-7
TGTGCCAGCAGCGACCGTTCAGGGAAGCGGGGTAGGTATGAGCAGTTCTTC	CASSDRSGKRGRYEQFF	TRBD2	TRBV7-2	-	TRBJ2-1
TGCGCCAGCAGCCCGGAGTATGAGCAGTTCTTC	CASSPEYEQFF	-	TRBV5-1	-	TRBJ2-1
TGTGCCAGTAGTATGGCAGGACTAACCTACGAGCAGTACTTC	CASSMAGLTYEQYF	-	TRBV19	-	TRBJ2-7
TGTGCCAGCAGACGTCCCTCCGGGACAGCTAACTATGGCTACACCTTC	CASRRPSGTANYGYTF	TRBD1	TRBV5-6	few	TRBJ1-2
TGTGCCAGCAGTGCGGGGGGTGGCTACACCTTC	CASSAGGGYTF	-	TRBV2	-	TRBJ1-2
TGTGCCAGCACTGGAGGGGTCTTCCCGAATTCACCCCTCCACTTT	CASTGGVFPNSPLHF	-	TRBV6-1	-	TRBJ1-6
TGTGCCAGCAGCCCGCTAGCGGGGGGTAGCACAGATACGCAGTATTTT	CASSPLAGGSTDTQYF	TRBD2	TRBV13	-	TRBJ2-3
TGCGCCAGCAGTACCCCCGCCGGGGGAAACACCATATATTTT	CASSTPAGGNTIYF	-	TRBV10-2	once	TRBJ1-3
TGTGCCAGCAGGCAGGGTACCTACGAGCAGTACTTC	CASRQGTYEQYF	-	TRBV6-1	once	TRBJ2-7
TGTGCCAGCAGCTTAAGGAGCGGGGGGGCCGAGTACGAGCAGTACTTC	CASSLRSGGAEYEQYF	TRBD2	TRBV7-2	-	TRBJ2-7
TGTGCCAGCAGCCCCCGGACTAGTGTCTATGAGCAGTTCTTC	CASSPRTSVYEQFF	TRBD2	TRBV9	-	TRBJ2-1
TGCGCCAGCAGCGAACAGGGCTTTGAAGCTTTCTTT	CASSEQGFEAFF	-	TRBV5-1	few	TRBJ1-1
TGTGCCAGCAGTGAAAAGGGACTAGCGGTCGATGAGCAGTTCTTC	CASSEKGLAVDEQFF	TRBD2	TRBV2	-	TRBJ2-1
TGTGCCAGCAGTACAGCCGGAAACACCATATATTTT	CASSTAGNTIYF	-	TRBV5-5	-	TRBJ1-3
TGTGCCAGCAGCATACTTCTGACTAGCGGGGCAGAGACCCAGTACTTC	CASSILLTSGAETQYF	TRBD2	TRBV7-8	-	TRBJ2-5
TGTGCCAGCAGGACAGGGAGACACGAGCAGTACTTC	CASRTGRHEQYF	TRBD1	TRBV6-1	-	TRBJ2-7
TGTGCCAGCAGTCTCCGGGACAGGGGCTTTGCTGAAGCTTTCTTT	CASSLRDRGFAEAFF	TRBD1	TRBV2	-	TRBJ1-1
TGTGCCAGCAGCTCAATGGGGGGCACCGGGGAGCTGTTTTTT	CASSSMGGTGELFF	-	TRBV7-9	once	TRBJ2-2
TGCAGCGCGATCAAGATGGAGGGGGGGGACTATGGCTACACCTTC	CSAIKMEGGDYGYTF	-	TRBV29-1	few	TRBJ1-2
TGCGCCAGCAGCTCCCGGGGACAGACCCACTATGGCTACACCTTC	CASSSRGQTHYGYTF	TRBD1	TRBV5-1	-	TRBJ1-2
TGTGCCAGCAGCGTGACTTCAGACAGGCCAGAAGCTTTCTTT	CASSVTSDRPEAFF	-	TRBV9	-	TRBJ1-1
TGTGCCAGCAGCTCGGGACTGCTGACCTACGAGCAGTACTTC	CASSSGLLTYEQYF	-	TRBV11-3	-	TRBJ2-7
TGTGCCAGCCATAACCCGACATATCCCTATGGCTACACCTTC	CASHNPTYPYGYTF	-	TRBV6-5	-	TRBJ1-2